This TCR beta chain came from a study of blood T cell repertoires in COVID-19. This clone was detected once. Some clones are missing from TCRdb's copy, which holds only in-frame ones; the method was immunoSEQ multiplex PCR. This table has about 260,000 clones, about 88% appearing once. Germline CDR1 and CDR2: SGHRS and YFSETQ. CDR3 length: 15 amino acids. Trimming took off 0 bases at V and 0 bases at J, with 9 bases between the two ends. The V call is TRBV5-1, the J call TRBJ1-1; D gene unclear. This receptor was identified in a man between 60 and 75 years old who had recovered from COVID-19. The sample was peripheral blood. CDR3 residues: CASSLVIQMNTEAFF. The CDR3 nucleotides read TGCGCCAGCAGCTTGGTTATACAGATGAACACTGAAGCTTTCTTT. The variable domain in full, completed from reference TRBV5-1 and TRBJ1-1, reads KAGVTQTPRYLIKTRGQQVTLSCSPISGHRSVSWYQQTPGQGLQFLFEYFSETQRNKGNFPGRFSGRQFSNSRSEMNVSTLELGDSALYLCASSLVIQMNTEAFFGQGTRLTVV.